The 20 T cell receptor beta chains listed next were all sequenced from one sample in a study of shared clonotypes between healthy human individuals. The protocol was immunoSEQ multiplex PCR, while the TCRdb copy is restricted to in-frame clones and leaves out a portion. In the table there are fewer than 100,000 clones, 67% of which are singletons. The sample taken for sequencing was memory CD8+ T cells sorted from blood. The sample's subset: CD45RO+ cells pooled with CCR7-negative TemRA cells. These TCRs come from a man aged 25 to 45 in good health.

This rearrangement joins TRBV13 to TRBJ2-7; 16 bases map to TRBD2. CDR1 PRHDT and CDR2 FYEKMQ come from the germline V gene (reference sequence). The CDR3 has 16 amino acids. The trim removed 0 bases at V and 7 bases at J, leaving 3 bases unmatched. This CDR3 is CASSLGWGLAGGEQYF. Here the CDR3 DNA reads TGTGCCAGCAGCTTAGGATGGGGACTAGCGGGAGGGGAGCAGTACTTC.

The genes are TRBV2 and TRBJ2-1; D is perhaps TRBD1 (5 bases). Germline CDR1 SNHLY, CDR2 FYNNEI. The V end was cut by 0 bases, the J end by 0 bases, with 12 bases between. This CDR3 is 17 amino acids long. Here the CDR3 DNA reads TGTGCCAGCAGTGAAGCGGGGCGCGACGGCTCCTACAATGAGCAGTTCTTC. Translation: CASSEAGRDGSYNEQFF.

This clone was seen at least ten times. The chain has TRBV29-1 and TRBJ2-5; 11 bases are shared with TRBD1. The CDR3 consists of 15 residues. The germline gives CDR1 SQVTM, CDR2 ANQGSEA. The J segment lost 4 bases and the V segment lost 2 bases, leaving 6 bases of the junction unmatched. The CDR3 region has the DNA TGCAGCGTTGAAATGGACAGGGGGCGCACAGAGACCCAGTACTTC. Protein: CSVEMDRGRTETQYF.

This clone was counted only a few times. The chain uses TRBV29-1 and TRBJ2-7; D possibly corresponds to TRBD1 (5 bases). V gave up 0 bases and J gave up 0 bases, with 6 bases separating them. From germline, CDR1 is SQVTM and CDR2 ANQGSEA. The CDR3 runs to 13 residues. The CDR3 bases are TGCAGCGTTGAAGAGGACAACTCCTACGAGCAGTACTTC. It yields the protein CSVEEDNSYEQYF.

This clone was counted a few times. The rearrangement uses TRBV6-4 and TRBJ2-5; 7 positions agree with TRBD2. This CDR3 is built from 15 residues. The V segment lost 5 bases and the J segment 4 bases; nucleotides outside the gene matches: 10. Germline assignment: CDR1 MRHNA and CDR2 SNTAGT. CDR3 nucleotides: TGTGCCAGCAGTCCCCGTGCGGGGAGGGGAGAGACCCAGTACTTC. Translated: CASSPRAGRGETQYF.

The V call is TRBV18, the J call TRBJ1-5, with D tentatively TRBD1 (6 bases). This CDR3 is built from 15 residues. The germline CDR1 and CDR2 sequences are KGHSH and LQKENI. The V gene lost 2 bases and the J gene lost 5 bases, with 13 bases spanning the gap. This CDR3 reads CASSPLGAADQPQHF. CDR3 in DNA: TGTGCCAGCTCACCATTGGGGGCCGCGGATCAGCCCCAGCATTTT. Filled out from reference TRBV18 and TRBJ1-5, the complete variable domain reads NAGVMQNPRHLVRRRGQEARLRCSPMKGHSHVYWYRQLPEEGLKFMVYLQKENIIDESGMPKERFSAEFPKEGPSILRIQQVVRGDSAAYFCASSPLGAADQPQHFGDGTRLSIL.

The rearrangement uses TRBV2 and TRBJ2-3, with 7 positions matching TRBD1. The V gene end was trimmed by 11 bases and the J gene end by 3 bases; junction bases not matched to a gene: 11. Germline-derived CDR1 and CDR2 are SNHLY and FYNNEI. CDR3 size: 14 residues. The CDR3 DNA reads TGTGCCGTCGTACCGGGACAGAATACAGATACGCAGTATTTT. This encodes CAVVPGQNTDTQYF.

The chain employs TRBV6-1 and TRBJ1-5, with a tentative D call TRBD1 (5 bases). Trimming pared 5 bases from V and 3 bases from J, leaving 11 bases between. From germline, CDR1 is MNHNS and CDR2 SASEGT. The CDR3 spans 14 residues. CDR3 DNA sequence: TGTGCCAGCAGTTTTCAGGGTAACAATCAGCCCCAGCATTTT. This sequence encodes CASSFQGNNQPQHF.

The gene calls are TRBV18 and TRBJ2-1; TRBD1 aligns across 8 bases. Germline CDR1 and CDR2: KGHSH and LQKENI. V dropped 8 bases and J dropped 5; count of bases not matched to a gene: 8. The CDR3 spans 14 residues. CDR3 sequence (DNA): TGTGCCAGCATCCGGGACAGGCAAAACAATGAGCAGTTCTTC. Amino acid sequence: CASIRDRQNNEQFF.

The chain recombines TRBV10-3 with TRBJ1-5, with D possibly matching TRBD1 (5 bases). The CDR3 spans 11 residues. Per the germline V gene, CDR1 is ENHRY and CDR2 is SYGVKD. V lost 11 bases to trimming and J lost 7 bases, with 12 bases between them. The CDR3 DNA is TGTGCCGAGAGTGGGGCACAGCCCCAGCATTTT. It is translated as CAESGAQPQHF.

This clone was detected only a few times. V is TRBV4-2 and J is TRBJ1-2; 8 positions match TRBD1. Trimming cost V 1 base and J 4 bases; bases outside gene matches: 5. CDR1 and CDR2 from the germline V gene are LGHNA and YNFKEQ. CDR3 length equals 15 residues. CDR3 in DNA: TGTGCCAGCAGCCAAGGGGACAGGTCTGCCTATGGCTACACCTTC. Its translation: CASSQGDRSAYGYTF.

The chain couples TRBV29-1 to TRBJ2-2, with D perhaps matching TRBD1 (7 bases). The CDR3 runs 14 residues. V was cut by 4 bases and J by 5 bases, with 14 bases left in between. Germline V gene lookup returns CDR1 SQVTM and CDR2 ANQGSEA. CDR3 amino acids: CSVVIRGATGELFF. DNA of the CDR3: TGCAGCGTTGTAATCAGGGGGGCTACCGGGGAGCTGTTTTTT.

V is TRBV5-1 and J is TRBJ2-3; D is unclear. The CDR3 contains 13 residues. Deletions cut 4 bases from V and 3 bases from J, with 9 bases between. Germline-derived CDR1 and CDR2 are SGHRS and YFSETQ. CDR3 nucleotides: TGCGCCAGCAGCGAACCCTCAACAGATACGCAGTATTTT. Translated, it gives CASSEPSTDTQYF.

The chain links TRBV7-2 to TRBJ2-3; 7 positions agree with TRBD2. The V and J ends lost 5 bases and 2 bases, in that order; junction bases with no gene match: 10. Germline V gives CDR1 SGHTA, CDR2 FQGNSA. CDR3 length: 16 residues. CDR3 nucleotides: TGTGCCAGCAGCACCCGCGCGGGAGCCCTCACAGATACGCAGTATTTT. This gives the protein CASSTRAGALTDTQYF.

This rearrangement joins TRBV12-1 to TRBJ2-3; the table gives TRBD2 as D, unverified against the DNA. TRBV12-1 is a known pseudogene. The CDR3 loop spans 24 amino acids. Here the CDR3 reads CASSFGWLAGWFSRHNSDTDTQYF. DNA of the CDR3: TGTGCCAGCAGCTTTGGGTGGCTAGCGGGTTGGTTTAGTCGCCACAATTCTGACACAGATACGCAGTATTTT.

The chain carries TRBV5-8 and TRBJ2-1; 9 bases are a match to TRBD1. The germline V gene encodes CDR1 SGHTS and CDR2 YDEGEE. The junction had 7 bases not matched to a gene; V was cut back by 4 bases and J by 5 bases. The CDR3 sequence is 15 residues long. CDR3 amino acids: CASSGRDRANNEQFF. CDR3 sequence (DNA): TGTGCCAGCAGCGGCCGGGACAGGGCCAACAATGAGCAGTTCTTC.

This chain uses TRBV5-1 with TRBJ2-1, with 12 bases aligning to TRBD1. The CDR3 is 17 amino acids. Germline lookup yields CDR1 SGHRS and CDR2 YFSETQ. The V gene end was trimmed by 4 bases and the J gene end by 3 bases; junction bases not matched to a gene: 8. The CDR3 loop is CASSTGQGASLYNEQFF. CDR3 in DNA: TGCGCCAGCAGCACGGGACAGGGGGCGTCCCTCTACAATGAGCAGTTCTTC.

V usage is TRBV7-2 and J usage is TRBJ2-1; 8 bases line up with TRBD2. V lost 1 base, J lost 7 bases, and 6 bases stayed unmatched. CDR3 length: 15 residues. Germline V CDR1 and CDR2: SGHTA, FQGNSA. The CDR3 nucleotides read TGTGCCAGCAGCTTAGTGAGCGGGGGAAAGAATGAGCAGTTCTTC. It yields the protein CASSLVSGGKNEQFF.

Note on this clone: This likely came from a read error, as a far larger clone is one base away. The chain uses TRBV10-2 and TRBJ2-7, with D uncertain. Germline CDR1 reads WSHSY; CDR2 reads SAAADI. V was pared by 2 bases and J by 5 bases, with 16 bases between. The CDR3 runs 15 residues. Here the CDR3 DNA reads TGCGCCAGCAGTGAGCTGACCTCTTCGTTTCACGAGCAGTACTTC. Amino acid sequence: CASSELTSSFHEQYF.

The rearrangement joins TRBV6-1 to TRBJ2-2; D uncertain. CDR1 and CDR2 (germline): MNHNS, SASEGT. V gave up 6 bases and J gave up 3 bases, with 8 bases separating them. The CDR3 length is 13 residues. CDR3 nucleotide sequence: TGTGCCAGCAGAACCCGGGACACCGGGGAGCTGTTTTTT. Its protein is CASRTRDTGELFF.